The following is a T cell receptor (beta chain) sequence with its context. Its antigen is as yet unknown. The data derive from a study of cytomegalovirus exposure and HLA in healthy donors. Findings and limits, study-wide: In an earlier analysis, most TCR beta V segments were productive about 90% or about 30% of the time.

The V and J ends lost 3 bases and 2 bases, in that order; junction bases with no gene match: 5. Germline CDR1 and CDR2: MNHEY and SMNVEV (reference sequence). The CDR3 sequence is 15 residues long. PCR employed 60 Vbeta and 13 Jbeta primers. Method: immunoSEQ multiplex PCR; TCRdb's copy keeps in-frame clones and lacks some. The sample records about 150,000 clones, 85% being singletons. The TCR comes from a woman aged 18-29 years in good health and CMV-seronegative. The gene calls are TRBV27 and TRBJ1-2; 8 bases are a match to TRBD1. The source material was PBMCs. In DNA, the CDR3 is TGTGCCAGCAGTTTTTCGGACAGGGTGAACTATGGCTACACCTTC. Its translation: CASSFSDRVNYGYTF.